One sample yielded the 24 T cell receptor beta chains listed below, sequenced in a study of cytomegalovirus exposure and HLA in healthy donors. Primers: 60 Vbeta forward and 13 Jbeta reverse. The method was immunoSEQ multiplex PCR; TCRdb's version includes in-frame clones alone and lacks a portion of them. Its listing shows approximately 61,000 clones. Sequencing was performed on PBMCs. These receptors all come from a young woman in good health and CMV-seronegative.

The chain employs TRBV30 and TRBJ1-2; perhaps TRBD1 as D (5 bases). Germline CDR1 and CDR2: GTSNPN and SVGIG (reference sequence). Trimming left V 8 bases short and J 1 base short, with 20 bases between. The CDR3 is made up of 15 amino acids. CDR3 in amino acids: CAGTSPTGFNYGYTF. CDR3 nucleotide sequence: TGTGCCGGGACCTCGCCCACAGGCTTTAACTATGGCTACACCTTC.

V and J are TRBV5-1 and TRBJ1-2; 9 nucleotides align to TRBD1. Unmatched junction bases numbered 11, after V lost 4 bases and J lost 7 bases. This CDR3 comprises 15 residues. Germline values: CDR1 SGHRS, CDR2 YFSETQ. CDR3 nucleotides: TGCGCCAGCAGCCCCGGGACAGGGAGCGCTGGTGGCTACACCTTC. Residues: CASSPGTGSAGGYTF.

The genes are TRBV6-6 and TRBJ1-1; weak D call: TRBD1 (5 bases). The CDR3 spans 14 residues. Trimming took off 2 bases at V and 5 bases at J, with 12 bases between the two ends. Germline assignment: CDR1 MNHNY and CDR2 SVGAGI (reference sequence). The CDR3 DNA sequence: TGTGCCAGCAGTTACCAAGGGGTAGGGACTGAAGCTTTCTTT. Its protein is CASSYQGVGTEAFF.

This chain links TRBV6-5 with TRBJ2-2; no reliable D call. This CDR3 region has 14 residues. Germline CDR1 and CDR2: MNHEY and SVGAGI. V was clipped by 7 bases and J by 3 bases, with 12 bases between them. CDR3: CASTHRKDTGELFF. The CDR3 nucleotides read TGTGCCAGCACTCACAGAAAGGACACCGGGGAGCTGTTTTTT.

The chain is built from TRBV19 and TRBJ2-3; the match to TRBD2 covers 8 bases. Germline loops: CDR1 LNHDA, CDR2 SQIVND (reference sequence). CDR3 length: 14 residues. After removal of 5 bases from V and 2 bases from J, the junction contained 3 bases not matched to a gene. This CDR3 is CASSGTRDTDTQYF. The CDR3 bases are TGTGCCAGTAGTGGGACTAGGGACACAGATACGCAGTATTTT.

This chain joins TRBV2 and TRBJ2-6, with a weak D call TRBD1 (5 bases). Germline lookup yields CDR1 SNHLY and CDR2 FYNNEI. Trimming left V 6 bases short and J 2 bases short, with 17 bases between. This CDR3 has 17 amino acids. In DNA form, the CDR3 reads TGTGCCAGCAGGTCAGGGCAAAAAGTCACTGGGGCCAACGTCCTGACTTTC. Translation: CASRSGQKVTGANVLTF.

The V call is TRBV19, the J call TRBJ2-1; D is possibly TRBD1 (6 bases). CDR1 is LNHDA and CDR2 is SQIVND in the germline V gene (reference sequence). The V end lost 5 bases, the J end lost 5 bases, and 16 bases lay between the germline ends. This CDR3 comprises 15 residues. CDR3 DNA sequence: TGTGCCAGTAGTGGATTTGGGGGCCGGAACAATGAGCAGTTCTTC. The encoded protein is CASSGFGGRNNEQFF.

The V and J genes are TRBV19 and TRBJ1-5; TRBD1 is a possible D gene (6 bases). From germline, CDR1 is LNHDA and CDR2 SQIVND (reference sequence). The CDR3 covers 14 residues. V was cut by 4 bases and J by 4 bases, with 11 bases left in between. The CDR3 sequence: CASSTRQVNQPQHF. As DNA, the CDR3 is TGTGCCAGTAGTACCCGACAGGTTAATCAGCCCCAGCATTTT.

V and J are TRBV7-9 and TRBJ1-1; 8 bases line up with TRBD1. Trimming at V came to 6 bases and at J to 1 base, leaving 1 base not matched to a gene. The CDR3 loop spans 13 amino acids. Germline V gives CDR1 SEHNR, CDR2 FQNEAQ (reference sequence). DNA for the CDR3: TGTGCCAGCAGAGACAGGGGGAACACTGAAGCTTTCTTT. It is translated as CASRDRGNTEAFF.

This chain links TRBV7-2 with TRBJ2-1, with 12 nucleotides matching TRBD2. V lost 5 bases and J lost 4; bases outside the gene matches: 3. The germline V gene encodes CDR1 SGHTA and CDR2 FQGNSA. CDR3 length equals 15 residues. CDR3 nucleotide sequence: TGTGCCAGCAGCCTACTAGCGGGAGGTTACAATGAGCAGTTCTTC. Translation gives CASSLLAGGYNEQFF.

The chain combines TRBV19 with TRBJ2-2; D remains ambiguous. The V end was cut by 4 bases, the J end by 7 bases, with 10 bases between. The V gene's germline CDR1 is LNHDA and CDR2 SQIVND (reference sequence). The CDR3 loop spans 13 amino acids. CDR3 DNA sequence: TGTGCCAGTAGTAGTGAGGTCAGCGGGGAGCTGTTTTTT. As protein: CASSSEVSGELFF.

The gene calls are TRBV4-2 and TRBJ2-2; TRBD1 agrees at 9 bases. Germline V gene lookup returns CDR1 LGHNA and CDR2 YNFKEQ. The CDR3 totals 17 residues. The trim removed 4 bases at V and 1 base at J, leaving 7 bases unmatched. CDR3 loop: CASSRRRQGENTGELFF. For the CDR3, the DNA is TGTGCCAGCAGCCGAAGAAGACAGGGGGAGAACACCGGGGAGCTGTTTTTT.

The chain links TRBV5-5 to TRBJ1-2; 7 bases align to TRBD1. The V segment lost 4 bases and the J segment 9 bases; nucleotides outside the gene matches: 12. CDR1 is SGHKS, CDR2 YYEKEE, per germline (reference sequence). This CDR3 comprises 14 residues. The CDR3 DNA sequence: TGTGCCAGCAGCCAGACAGGGATCCATCCACGCTACACCTTC. It specifies CASSQTGIHPRYTF.

The V gene is TRBV11-2, the J gene TRBJ2-7; D may be TRBD2 (5 bases). The CDR3 length is 15 residues. Germline CDR1 and CDR2: SGHAT and FQNNGV. Deletions cut 5 bases from V and 0 bases from J, with 14 bases between. For the CDR3, the DNA is TGTGCCAGCAGCCCCCCACCGGGGAACTCCTACGAGCAGTACTTC. Translation: CASSPPPGNSYEQYF.

The rearrangement links TRBV5-1 to TRBJ2-1; 8 bases are shared with TRBD1. The CDR3 length is 13 residues. The J segment lost 8 bases and the V segment lost 4 bases, leaving 5 bases of the junction unmatched. The germline gives CDR1 SGHRS, CDR2 YFSETQ. For the CDR3, the DNA is TGCGCCAGCAGCCAACAGGGGGTAGATGAGCAGTTCTTC. Its translation is CASSQQGVDEQFF.

V is TRBV6-5 and J is TRBJ1-1; 8 bases fit TRBD1. The CDR3 sequence is 15 residues long. Trimming cost V 2 bases and J 4 bases; bases outside gene matches: 6. Germline CDR1 reads MNHEY; CDR2 reads SVGAGI. For the CDR3, the DNA is TGTGCCAGCAGTTACGCCCGAACAGGGGGCACTGAAGCTTTCTTT. Amino acids: CASSYARTGGTEAFF.

The chain is built from TRBV28 and TRBJ2-3; maybe TRBD1 (5 bases). The CDR3 consists of 12 residues. V shed 3 bases and J shed 14 bases, with 15 bases lying between them. The germline gives CDR1 MDHEN, CDR2 SYDVKM. As DNA, the CDR3 is TGTGCCAGCAGTTTGGGGCCATCCCTGAGGTATTTT. It codes for CASSLGPSLRYF.

The chain carries TRBV18 and TRBJ1-2; D unresolved. This CDR3 comprises 15 residues. Germline V gene sequence: CDR1 KGHSH, CDR2 LQKENI. The V end lost 3 bases, the J end lost 8 bases, and 19 bases lay between the germline ends. CDR3 nucleotide sequence: TGTGCCAGCTCACCGGAGGTCTTACAGAGCGAGGGCTACACCTTC. The encoded protein is CASSPEVLQSEGYTF. Combining the CDR3 with reference TRBV18 and TRBJ1-2 gives the whole variable domain NAGVMQNPRHLVRRRGQEARLRCSPMKGHSHVYWYRQLPEEGLKFMVYLQKENIIDESGMPKERFSAEFPKEGPSILRIQQVVRGDSAAYFCASSPEVLQSEGYTFGSGTRLTVV.

This chain links TRBV7-3 with TRBJ1-2; D gene uncertain. Deletions cut 1 base from V and 2 bases from J, with 8 bases between. Per the germline V gene, CDR1 is SGHTA and CDR2 is FQGTGA. The CDR3 runs to 14 residues. The CDR3 loop is CASSLNPGNYGYTF. The CDR3 DNA follows: TGTGCCAGCAGCTTAAACCCCGGGAACTATGGCTACACCTTC.

Of note for this clone: The junction departs from germline at one end; a sequencing error may be responsible. The V and J genes are TRBV18 and TRBJ1-4, with 7 bases matching TRBD1. The CDR3 has 14 amino acids. CDR1 and CDR2 from the germline V gene are KGHSH and LQKENI. CDR3 region: CASSDGASGGTALF. For the CDR3, the DNA is TGTGCCAGCTCAGATGGGGCTTCAGGGGGGACGGCCCTTTTT.

The DNA of the CDR3 is TGTGCCAGCAGCCCGAGAGCGGGATTGACCTACAATGAGCAGTTCTTC. Residues: CASSPRAGLTYNEQFF. V gene TRBV5-6 combines with J gene TRBJ2-1; the match to TRBD2 covers 7 bases. V was clipped by 4 bases and J by 2 bases; unmatched bases: 9. The CDR3 has 16 amino acids. Germline V gene data show CDR1 as SGHDT and CDR2 as YYEEEE.

The chain couples TRBV19 to TRBJ2-7, with TRBD1 matching 9 bases. The ends lost 1 base at V and 5 bases at J; junction bases unmatched: 9. This CDR3 has 16 residues. Germline V gene lookup returns CDR1 LNHDA and CDR2 SQIVND (reference sequence). Written as DNA, the CDR3 is TGTGCCAGTAGTATAGCACGCTGGACAGGGGTACACGAGCAGTACTTC. Translated, it gives CASSIARWTGVHEQYF.

V gene TRBV6-5 combines with J gene TRBJ1-1; D might be TRBD1 (5 bases). The CDR3 sequence is 15 residues long. Germline lookup yields CDR1 MNHEY and CDR2 SVGAGI. V lost 2 bases and J lost 0, with 10 bases in between. CDR3 coding DNA: TGTGCCAGCAGTTACGCAGGGTTAATGAACACTGAAGCTTTCTTT. It codes for CASSYAGLMNTEAFF.

The chain uses TRBV6-5 and TRBJ2-1; tentative D call: TRBD2 (6 bases). This CDR3 contains 14 residues. CDR1 is MNHEY and CDR2 is SVGAGI in the germline V gene. The V and J ends lost 2 bases and 8 bases respectively, with 13 bases between them. CDR3: CASSYDGGIDEQFF. In DNA form, the CDR3 reads TGTGCCAGCAGTTACGATGGAGGGATTGATGAGCAGTTCTTC.